What follows describes a single T cell receptor beta chain. What it binds is not known. This sample was included in a study of response to subunit inactivated influenza vaccine. Points from the study as a whole: Researchers suggested that each seasonal influenza vaccination recruits few new T cells.

TCRdb redid the calling of the RT-PCR reads with MiXCR, one entry per CDR3 protein. Among hundreds of thousands of distinct CDR3 sequences listed, roughly 15% were seen once. The TCR sequence derives from a man aged 50 to 60 who received an inactivated influenza vaccine. The sequences come from PBMCs from blood, collected less than 15 days before vaccination.

The CDR3 spells CASSRDTTYEQYF. The CDR3, as DNA: TGTGCCAGCAGCCGGGACACGACCTACGAGCAGTACTTC. The chain employs TRBV3-1 and TRBJ2-7; maybe TRBD1 (6 bases). The V and J ends lost 4 bases and 2 bases respectively, with 9 bases between them. Germline CDR1 and CDR2: LGHDT and YNNKEL (reference sequence). CDR3 length equals 13 residues.